This paragraph reports one T cell receptor beta chain. This clonotype was seen ten or more times. Its antigen remains undetermined. Within one base of it there is no much larger clone, and no base qualities were kept. Taken from cysteine to phenylalanine, the CDR3 has 19 residues. This entry keeps only the CDR3 DNA: 57 bases, framed from base 1. As encoded in the germline V gene (reference sequence), CDR1 is SEHNR while CDR2 is FQNEAQ. V is pruned by 5 bases and J by 3 bases, leaving 17 bases of the junction without a gene match. The data originate from a study of human T cells and chemical hapten exposure (TCRdb year 2021). Some background on the complete study: For sensitization, 2% DPC in acetone was applied to a roughly 2 cm by roughly 2 cm area of upper inner arm skin. Patients additionally received weekly therapeutic DPC doses to the scalp throughout the roughly 24-week study period. Blood samples were taken from patients before sensitization (week 0) and then at 2, 6 and about 24 weeks after DPC sensitization. In alopecia patients, the study followed how the peripheral blood TCR repertoire changed in vivo over primary and secondary sensitization to diphenylcyclopropenone (DPC), a hapten. Patch testing was done on the upper back using Finn chambers containing 0.01% DPC, and results were scored after 6 days according to International Contact Dermatitis Research Group standards. Blood for TCR sequencing was provided by twenty-nine alopecia patients at one to four time points (pre-sensitization, 2, 6 and 24 weeks). Libraries were combined into a pool for sequencing, and differences in TCR yield between samples came mainly from small differences in library volumes within the pool. Alopecia areata with under or over 50% scalp involvement, alopecia totalis and alopecia universalis were represented in the patient cohort, which was mostly female. What the work shows at the level of the full study, not this receptor alone: No change with DPC sensitization was found in the number of TCRs above 1 in 1000 frequency, and no evidence of global repertoire structure alterations was found. Compared with pre-sensitization or healthy control sets, expanded TCRs formed significantly more large CDR3 similarity clusters, which is consistent with antigen-driven responses. A positive correlation was found between the number of PT1 expanded TCRs and patch test score, with significance reached at thresholds 8, 16 and 32 but not 4. After repeated subsampling, the strength of the expansion versus patch-test correlation and the threshold at which it became significant changed. Because all patients had alopecia, a presumed autoimmune disease, the immune response of the patients might differ from that of healthy individuals.

The time point label here, explained by the study, means: patch test 1, 2 weeks after DPC sensitization. The sample's treatment or condition, from its label and the paper: therapeutic diphenylcyclopropenone sensitization with weekly scalp DPC. At every patch-test visit, the blood draw took place before the patch test was put on. To be eligible, patients had to be aged 18 to 70, diagnosed with alopecia and judged suitable for DPC therapy, while pregnant patients were excluded. Total RNA was extracted from unfractionated whole blood collected in Tempus Blood RNA tubes. The library was made by RACE. The run used a NextSeq 500. During library preparation, unique molecular identifiers were attached to individual cDNA molecules so that TCRs could be counted quantitatively and reproducibly. Each blood RNA sample was used to sequence both TCR alpha and TCR beta chains. Regarding the original processing steps: The median number of TCRs per sample was around 100,000, ranging from roughly 23,224 to 690,600. V, J and CDR3 annotation of the TCR reads was carried out using the Decombinator software suite. To make PS versus PT1 abundance plots, every sample was subsampled to the same number of TCRs (28,000). Expanded TCRs were defined as absent before sensitization and observed at least eight times at the 2-week time point. In TCRdb, the public reads were trimmed at Q25 with fastp and aligned with MiXCR, with productive beta chains retained. Entries that share a CDR3 protein sequence are merged under the most common genes and DNA. These V and J calls rely on TCRdb rather than the paper's analysis. This sample has more than 80,000 distinct CDR3 sequences in its table, and 7% to 8% of those were observed once. Roughly 1.6% of the sample is taken by the ten largest.

This receptor chain uses TRBV7-9 and TRBJ1-4; 8 junctional bases match TRBD1. The sequencing here drew on whole blood, taken in connection with sensitization to the hapten diphenylcyclopropenone (DPC). This TCR was recovered from a woman aged 30 to 39 with alopecia areata. Some clones in this sample may be carry-over from other donors' samples. The DNA sequence is as follows: TGTGCCAGCAGCCCTATGCGGACAGGGCTTTCAGTAGCTAATGAAAAACTGTTTTTT. This is translated as CASSPMRTGLSVANEKLFF.